These 13 T cell receptor beta chains were all obtained from the same sample, sequenced in a study of OX40 agonist ivuxolimab in advanced cancers. Measured with immunoSEQ multiplex PCR; TCRdb has only the in-frame clones, and not every one. The sample lists under 100,000 clones, around 92% occurring once. The specimen comprised CD4+ or CD8+ T cells sorted from blood, sampled in a trial of the OX40 agonist ivuxolimab. The source is an adult with an advanced solid tumor such as melanoma, head and neck, liver or kidney cancer.

The chain links TRBV29-1 to TRBJ2-7; 9 bases agree with TRBD1. The germline CDR1 and CDR2 sequences are SQVTM and ANQGSEA. The CDR3 loop spans 12 amino acids. The V segment lost 7 bases and the J segment 4 bases; nucleotides outside the gene matches: 5. The CDR3 is CSAGDREYEQYF. The CDR3 region has the DNA TGCAGCGCCGGGGACAGGGAGTACGAGCAGTACTTC.

V gene TRBV4-1 combines with J gene TRBJ2-7, with D hard to call. V gave up 1 base and J gave up 3 bases, with 10 bases separating them. Germline lookup yields CDR1 MGHRA and CDR2 YSYEKL. The CDR3 sequence is 14 residues long. The CDR3 bases are TGCGCCAGCAGCCAAGCGGGCCTAGACTACGAGCAGTACTTC. Its translation is CASSQAGLDYEQYF.

This clone has a single count. The chain combines TRBV7-9 with TRBJ2-1, with a weak D call TRBD2 (6 bases). The V and J ends lost 3 bases and 5 bases respectively, with 8 bases between them. The CDR3 consists of 13 residues. Germline V CDR1 and CDR2: SEHNR, FQNEAQ (reference sequence). The CDR3 DNA reads as TGTGCCAGCAGCTTCGCGGGGAACAATGAGCAGTTCTTC. This codes for CASSFAGNNEQFF.

This rearrangement joins TRBV19 to TRBJ1-1; unclear D gene. This CDR3 is 12 amino acids long. V was pared by 6 bases and J by 1 base, with 6 bases between. CDR1 is LNHDA and CDR2 is SQIVND in the germline V gene (reference sequence). CDR3 sequence reads: CASSPGNTEAFF. In nucleotides, the CDR3 is TGTGCCAGTAGCCCAGGGAACACTGAAGCTTTCTTT. Full variable domain (missing parts from reference TRBV19 and TRBJ1-1): DGGITQSPKYLFRKEGQNVTLSCEQNLNHDAMYWYRQDPGQGLRLIYYSQIVNDFQKGDIAEGYSVSREKKESFPLTVTSAQKNPTAFYLCASSPGNTEAFFGQGTRLTVV.

As to this clone: Germline and junction disagree at one end, which may indicate a read error. The rearrangement joins TRBV7-7 to TRBJ2-7; possibly TRBD1 for D (5 bases). This CDR3 spans 13 amino acids. Per the germline V gene, CDR1 is SSHAT and CDR2 is FNYEAQ (reference sequence). The CDR3 DNA reads TGTGCTAGCAGCCCGCAAGGGGCCTACGAGCAGTACTTC. Translated, it gives CASSPQGAYEQYF. Together with reference TRBV7-7 and TRBJ2-7, the CDR3 gives the full variable domain: GAGVSQSPRYKVTKRGQDVTLRCDPISSHATLYWYQQALGQGPEFLTYFNYEAQPDKSGLPSDRFSAERPEGSISTLTIQRTEQRDSAMYRCASSPQGAYEQYFGPGTRLTVT.

The V and J genes are TRBV7-8 and TRBJ2-4; D is undetermined. Trimming took 1 base from V and 6 from J, leaving 4 bases between them. The CDR3 covers 12 residues. The germline V gene encodes CDR1 SGHVS and CDR2 FQNEAQ. CDR3 nucleotide sequence: TGTGCCAGCAGCTTAGTGGGAAACATTCAGTACTTC. It yields the protein CASSLVGNIQYF.

This sequence joins TRBV7-9 and TRBJ2-1; D gene unclear. V was cut by 2 bases and J by 7 bases, with 15 bases left in between. The germline CDR1 and CDR2 sequences are SEHNR and FQNEAQ (reference sequence). The CDR3 extends over 15 amino acids. In DNA form, the CDR3 reads TGTGCCAGCAGCTTATCCGGGTGGGATCCTAATGAGCAGTTCTTC. The encoded protein is CASSLSGWDPNEQFF.

V gene TRBV14 combines with J gene TRBJ2-4, with TRBD2 as a possible D gene (5 bases). V was clipped by 1 base and J by 13 bases, with 17 bases between them. The CDR3 totals 14 residues. Germline lookup yields CDR1 SGHDN and CDR2 FVKESK. As DNA, the CDR3 is TGTGCCAGCAGCCAAGCTGGTTCCCGGGGTCCGCAGTACTTC. The encoded protein is CASSQAGSRGPQYF.

V is TRBV7-9 and J is TRBJ2-1; 7 positions agree with TRBD2. The CDR3 is made up of 16 amino acids. Trimming took 4 bases from V and 4 from J; bases not matched to a gene: 10. CDR1 and CDR2 (germline): SEHNR, FQNEAQ (reference sequence). The CDR3 sequence is CASSSPLSGEYNEQFF. The CDR3 DNA reads TGTGCCAGCAGCTCCCCCTTAAGCGGGGAATACAATGAGCAGTTCTTC.

The genes are TRBV4-1 and TRBJ2-5; tentative D call: TRBD1 (6 bases). The germline V and J ends were trimmed by 1 base and 0 bases, with 12 bases remaining between them. Looked up from germline, CDR1 is MGHRA and CDR2 is YSYEKL. The length of the CDR3 is 16 residues. This CDR3 is CASSQGGDTYQETQYF. CDR3 nucleotide sequence: TGCGCCAGCAGCCAAGGTGGGGACACGTACCAAGAGACCCAGTACTTC.

This clone appeared once. The chain couples TRBV27 to TRBJ2-1; D is undetermined. V lost 5 bases, J lost 0 bases, and 14 bases lay in between. Germline-derived CDR1 and CDR2 are MNHEY and SMNVEV (reference sequence). The CDR3 has 16 residues. In DNA, the CDR3 is TGTGCCAGCAGTACCCCTCCTCGAAGCTCCTACAATGAGCAGTTCTTC. Encoded protein: CASSTPPRSSYNEQFF.

The CDR3 bases are TGTGCCAGCCCCCCTCCAGGGTGGAACACCGGGGAGCTGTTTTTT. Translated, it gives CASPPPGWNTGELFF. This chain connects TRBV6-1 to TRBJ2-2, with a tentative D call TRBD1 (5 bases). The germline CDR1 and CDR2 sequences are MNHNS and SASEGT. The CDR3 has 15 residues. Trimming left V 8 bases short and J 1 base short, with 14 bases between.

The chain employs TRBV4-1 and TRBJ1-6; 10 positions agree with TRBD1. V was clipped by 1 base and J by 8 bases; unmatched bases: 14. Germline-derived CDR1 and CDR2 are MGHRA and YSYEKL. The CDR3 is 19 amino acids. CDR3 coding DNA: TGCGCCAGCAGCCAAGTGCCCGCACGACAGGGGGCAATCGATTCACCCCTCCACTTT. Translation gives CASSQVPARQGAIDSPLHF.